One sample yielded the 3 T cell receptor beta chains listed below, sequenced in a study of T cells after yellow fever vaccination. TCRdb itself ran the 5' RACE reads through MiXCR, one entry per CDR3 protein. The sample has 400,000 to 650,000 distinct CDR3 sequences; 21% are singletons. Sequenced material: PBMCs, taken 20 to 25 days after the first yellow fever vaccination. These receptors originate from a man aged 18 to 30 who received the YFV17D yellow fever vaccine.

This clonotype occurred a few times. Written as DNA, the CDR3 is TGTGCCAGCAGCTCCCGGACGACCACAGATACGCAGTATTTT. This gives the protein CASSSRTTTDTQYF. The rearrangement joins TRBV11-2 to TRBJ2-3; D call uncertain. The germline gives CDR1 SGHAT, CDR2 FQNNGV. V lost 4 bases and J lost 2, with 10 bases in between. This CDR3 has 14 residues.

A few counts support this clonotype. This chain connects TRBV20-1 to TRBJ2-1, with TRBD2 matching 9 bases. This CDR3 is built from 13 residues. Germline-derived CDR1 and CDR2 are DFQATT and SNEGSKA (reference sequence). The V and J ends lost 6 bases and 7 bases, in that order; junction bases with no gene match: 7. CDR3 in amino acids: CSATTSGANEQFF. CDR3 DNA: TGCAGTGCAACGACTAGCGGAGCGAATGAGCAGTTCTTC.

This clonotype came up once. A much larger clone is a single base away; this may be a read error. The chain couples TRBV5-1 to TRBJ2-7, with TRBD1 matching 10 bases. The CDR3 is 16 residues long. V was pared by 7 bases and J by 3 bases, with 13 bases of the junction left unmatched. Per germline, CDR1 SGHRS and CDR2 YFSETQ. This CDR3 is CASASGSGQGFYEQYF. The CDR3 coding sequence is TGCGCCAGCGCTAGCGGATCGGGACAGGGGTTCTACGAGCAGTACTTC.